Below are 25 T cell receptor beta chains sequenced from a single sample in a study of OX40 agonist ivuxolimab in advanced cancers. The method was immunoSEQ multiplex PCR; TCRdb's version includes in-frame clones alone and lacks a portion of them. The table lists fewer than 20,000 clones, around four fifths of them singletons. Specimen: CD4+ or CD8+ T cells sorted from blood, collected in a trial of the OX40 agonist ivuxolimab. The receptors were sampled from an adult with an advanced solid tumor such as melanoma, head and neck, liver or kidney cancer.

The rearrangement joins TRBV9 to TRBJ1-2; possibly TRBD1 for D (6 bases). The V gene's germline CDR1 is SGDLS and CDR2 YYNGEE. The CDR3 contains 14 residues. The V end lost 0 bases, the J end lost 4 bases, and 10 bases lay between the germline ends. CDR3 protein: CASSVDGGIYGYTF. The CDR3 DNA reads TGTGCCAGCAGCGTAGACGGGGGCATCTATGGCTACACCTTC.

V gene TRBV2 combines with J gene TRBJ2-1, with 8 bases lining up with TRBD2. V shed 6 bases, J shed 0 bases, and the junction held 7 bases outside the gene matches. CDR3 size: 16 residues. Germline V gene data show CDR1 as SNHLY and CDR2 as FYNNEI. Written as DNA, the CDR3 is TGTGCCAGCAGGCTTAGCGGGGAGAGCTCCTACAATGAGCAGTTCTTC. Its translation is CASRLSGESSYNEQFF.

V is TRBV6-6 and J is TRBJ2-7, with 10 bases matching TRBD1. The CDR3 consists of 14 residues. V was pared by 5 bases and J by 4 bases, with 5 bases of the junction left unmatched. Germline V lookup: CDR1 MNHNY, CDR2 SVGAGI (reference sequence). CDR3 residues: CASSHRDRGYEQYF. CDR3 sequence (DNA): TGTGCCAGCAGTCACCGGGACAGGGGATACGAGCAGTACTTC.

J is TRBJ1-5 and V is TRBV28, with D perhaps matching TRBD1 (5 bases). The CDR3 is made up of 12 amino acids. From germline, CDR1 is MDHEN and CDR2 SYDVKM. Trimming pared 5 bases from V and 9 bases from J, leaving 11 bases between. CDR3 DNA sequence: TGTGCCAGCAGTGGTATGAGGGGGCCCCAGCATTTT. Protein product: CASSGMRGPQHF.

The V call is TRBV7-3, the J call TRBJ2-1, with 10 bases matching TRBD1. CDR1 and CDR2 (germline): SGHTA, FQGTGA. The CDR3 loop spans 15 amino acids. J gave up 7 bases and V 5 bases, and 8 bases lay outside the gene matches. The CDR3 region has the DNA TGTGCCAGCAGCGGCGGACAGGGGGTGGGGAATGAGCAGTTCTTC. This encodes CASSGGQGVGNEQFF.

The chain combines TRBV11-2 with TRBJ2-1, with 11 bases matching TRBD2. CDR3 length: 13 residues. Germline CDR1 reads SGHAT; CDR2 reads FQNNGV. Unmatched junction bases numbered 9, after V lost 5 bases and J lost 15 bases. CDR3 sequence: CASSPGGGLAVFF. The CDR3 nucleotides are TGTGCCAGCAGCCCGGGGGGGGGACTAGCGGTGTTCTTC.

This clone is medium-sized by share. The genes are TRBV5-4 and TRBJ2-5; the D call may be TRBD1 or TRBD2 (6 bases each). The CDR3 spans 12 residues. Trimming left V 1 base short and J 9 bases short, with 10 bases between. CDR1 and CDR2 from the germline V gene are SGHNT and YYREEE (reference sequence). The CDR3 sequence is CASSLSEGAQYF. The CDR3 DNA is TGTGCCAGCAGCTTGTCGGAGGGGGCCCAGTACTTC.

The chain combines TRBV20-1 with TRBJ2-7; D remains unclear. Per germline, CDR1 DFQATT and CDR2 SNEGSKA (reference sequence). V lost 5 bases and J lost 2, with 7 bases in between. This CDR3 has 11 residues. CDR3 sequence reads: CSAYGPYEQYF. DNA of the CDR3: TGCAGTGCTTACGGACCCTACGAGCAGTACTTC.

This clone occurred a few times. The chain uses TRBV6-1 and TRBJ2-2, with D possibly being TRBD1 (6 bases). V lost 11 bases and J 6 bases, leaving 13 bases between the germline ends. The CDR3 totals 12 residues. The germline V gene has CDR1 MNHNS and CDR2 SASEGT. In nucleotides, the CDR3 is TGTGCCGGGTTTACAGGGTCCGGGGAGCTGTTTTTT. This gives the protein CAGFTGSGELFF.

The J gene is TRBJ1-4, the V gene TRBV9, with D perhaps TRBD1 (6 bases). V was cut by 4 bases and J by 0 bases, with 13 bases left in between. This CDR3 region has 16 residues. Germline CDR1 is SGDLS and CDR2 is YYNGEE. The CDR3 protein is CASSRRGSATNEKLFF. CDR3 nucleotides: TGTGCCAGCAGCCGGAGGGGGTCTGCAACTAATGAAAAACTGTTTTTT.

The chain couples TRBV11-3 to TRBJ2-1; D uncertain. Per the germline V gene, CDR1 is SGHNT and CDR2 is YENEEA. The CDR3 is 18 amino acids. The V end lost 5 bases, the J end lost 5 bases, and 25 bases lay between the germline ends. The CDR3 DNA follows: TGTGCCAGCAGCCCTCTGGCCTCAGACGGGCTCCCTCACAATGAGCAGTTCTTC. Its translation: CASSPLASDGLPHNEQFF.

This clone was counted between two and nine times. The chain links TRBV4-1 to TRBJ1-2; D is uncertain. Between the trimmed V and J ends, which lost 2 bases and 8 bases, there was a span of 15 bases. The germline CDR1 and CDR2 sequences are MGHRA and YSYEKL. The CDR3 is 14 residues long. CDR3 nucleotide sequence: TGCGCCAGCAGCCAAACCCCAGGTGATAGCGGCTACACCTTC. Its protein is CASSQTPGDSGYTF.

CDR3 DNA sequence: TGTGCCAGCAGCTTAGGGGGGACAGGGTTCTCCTACGAGCAGTACTTC. It is translated as CASSLGGTGFSYEQYF. The chain joins TRBV7-2 to TRBJ2-7; 9 bases map to TRBD1. Germline CDR1 reads SGHTA; CDR2 reads FQGNSA. There are 16 residues in the CDR3. V lost 1 base to trimming and J lost 0 bases; unmatched junction nucleotides: 4.

The chain couples TRBV13 to TRBJ2-1; D remains ambiguous. CDR1 PRHDT and CDR2 FYEKMQ come from the germline V gene (reference sequence). Between the trimmed V and J ends, which lost 7 bases and 7 bases, there was a span of 8 bases. The CDR3 contains 11 residues. In DNA form, the CDR3 reads TGTGCCAGCAAGCTAACGAATGAGCAGTTCTTC. It specifies CASKLTNEQFF.

The V and J genes are TRBV25-1 and TRBJ1-1, with D hard to call. Trimming removed 9 bases at V and 0 bases at J, with 17 bases between. Per germline, CDR1 MGHDK and CDR2 SYGVNS. The CDR3 sequence is 15 residues long. CDR3 residues: CARVGGSSMNTEAFF. The CDR3 DNA reads TGTGCCAGAGTGGGCGGAAGCTCCATGAACACTGAAGCTTTCTTT.

The chain employs TRBV28 and TRBJ2-1; no definite D call. The V end was cut by 6 bases, the J end by 2 bases, with 11 bases between. The CDR3 runs 14 residues. Germline V gene data show CDR1 as MDHEN and CDR2 as SYDVKM. The CDR3 coding sequence is TGTGCCAGCAGCCCCTCATCGACCTACAATGAGCAGTTCTTC. Its translation: CASSPSSTYNEQFF.

The rearrangement joins TRBV11-2 to TRBJ2-3; 7 nucleotides agree with TRBD2. The V segment lost 1 base and the J segment 2 bases; nucleotides outside the gene matches: 3. The CDR3 loop spans 15 amino acids. Germline loops: CDR1 SGHAT, CDR2 FQNNGV. The CDR3, as DNA: TGTGCCAGCAGCTTAGCCCTAGCGGACACAGATACGCAGTATTTT. It yields the protein CASSLALADTDTQYF.

Turning to this clone: A read error is the likely source, as a far larger clone sits one nucleotide away. The chain couples TRBV11-1 to TRBJ2-1, with 14 bases fitting TRBD2. Germline V gene sequence: CDR1 SGHAT, CDR2 FQDESV (reference sequence). The CDR3 is 17 amino acids. With 4 bases clipped from V and 5 bases from J, the junction kept 7 bases outside the gene matches. CDR3 amino acids: CASSYGTSGSLNNEQFF. The CDR3 DNA follows: TGTGCCAGCAGCTACGGGACTAGCGGGAGCCTTAACAATGAGCAGTTCTTC.

This CDR3 is CAIRGASLTGELFF. The CDR3 bases are TGTGCCATCAGGGGGGCTAGCTTGACCGGGGAGCTGTTTTTT. The V gene is TRBV10-3, the J gene TRBJ2-2, with a possible D match to TRBD1 (6 bases). V shed 6 bases and J shed 5 bases, with 13 bases lying between them. The CDR3 consists of 14 residues. Germline V lookup: CDR1 ENHRY, CDR2 SYGVKD.

J is TRBJ2-1 and V is TRBV19; D ambiguous. The V end was cut by 4 bases, the J end by 0 bases, with 4 bases between. In germline, CDR1 is LNHDA, CDR2 SQIVND (reference sequence). The CDR3 contains 13 residues. DNA for the CDR3: TGTGCCAGTAGTACATACTCCTACAATGAGCAGTTCTTC. This translates into CASSTYSYNEQFF.

CDR3 coding DNA: TGTGCCAGCAGCGACGGGATCGAAGAGACCCAGTACTTC. This gives the protein CASSDGIEETQYF. The genes are TRBV9 and TRBJ2-5; perhaps TRBD2 as D (5 bases). V lost 3 bases to trimming and J lost 3 bases, with 9 bases between them. From germline, CDR1 is SGDLS and CDR2 YYNGEE. This CDR3 comprises 13 residues.

The chain recombines TRBV2 with TRBJ2-1; D not resolved. This CDR3 has 13 residues. V shed 3 bases and J shed 3 bases, with 6 bases lying between them. Germline CDR1 is SNHLY and CDR2 is FYNNEI. DNA of the CDR3: TGTGCCAGCAGTGACCCCAGCTACAATGAGCAGTTCTTC. Translation gives CASSDPSYNEQFF.

This clone was seen more than once but under ten times. The chain employs TRBV4-1 and TRBJ1-5, with D unresolved. Germline V CDR1 and CDR2: MGHRA, YSYEKL. The V gene lost 1 base and the J gene lost 4 bases, with 14 bases spanning the gap. The CDR3 extends over 16 amino acids. CDR3 in DNA: TGCGCCAGCAGCCAAGTGACAACAATGGGGAATCAGCCCCAGCATTTT. As protein: CASSQVTTMGNQPQHF.

The genes are TRBV6-1 and TRBJ1-4; D is undetermined. The CDR3 sequence is 16 residues long. Germline assignment: CDR1 MNHNS and CDR2 SASEGT. V was shortened by 4 bases and J by 3 bases, with 15 bases between the two germline ends. For the CDR3, the DNA is TGTGCCAGCAGTGTTGCCTCTCGGGAATCTAATGAAAAACTGTTTTTT. Protein: CASSVASRESNEKLFF.

CDR3 sequence reads: CASSAGLIYEQYF. For the CDR3, the DNA is TGCGCCAGCAGCGCGGGATTGATCTACGAGCAGTACTTC. The rearrangement uses TRBV5-1 and TRBJ2-7, with D maybe TRBD2 (6 bases). The CDR3 contains 13 residues. V lost 4 bases and J 3 bases, leaving 11 bases between the germline ends. Germline V gives CDR1 SGHRS, CDR2 YFSETQ.